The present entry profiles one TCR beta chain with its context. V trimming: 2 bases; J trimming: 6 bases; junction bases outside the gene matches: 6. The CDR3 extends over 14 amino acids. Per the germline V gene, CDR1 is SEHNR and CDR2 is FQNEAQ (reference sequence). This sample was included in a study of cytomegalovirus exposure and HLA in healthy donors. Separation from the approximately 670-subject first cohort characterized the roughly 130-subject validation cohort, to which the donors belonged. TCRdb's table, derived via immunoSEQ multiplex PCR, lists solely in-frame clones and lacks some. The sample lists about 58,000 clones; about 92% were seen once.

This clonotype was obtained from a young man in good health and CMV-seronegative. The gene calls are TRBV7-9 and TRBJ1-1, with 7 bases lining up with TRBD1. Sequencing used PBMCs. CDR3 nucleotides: TGTGCCAGCAGCTTAAGACAGGGAGATTCTGAAGCTTTCTTT. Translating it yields CASSLRQGDSEAFF.